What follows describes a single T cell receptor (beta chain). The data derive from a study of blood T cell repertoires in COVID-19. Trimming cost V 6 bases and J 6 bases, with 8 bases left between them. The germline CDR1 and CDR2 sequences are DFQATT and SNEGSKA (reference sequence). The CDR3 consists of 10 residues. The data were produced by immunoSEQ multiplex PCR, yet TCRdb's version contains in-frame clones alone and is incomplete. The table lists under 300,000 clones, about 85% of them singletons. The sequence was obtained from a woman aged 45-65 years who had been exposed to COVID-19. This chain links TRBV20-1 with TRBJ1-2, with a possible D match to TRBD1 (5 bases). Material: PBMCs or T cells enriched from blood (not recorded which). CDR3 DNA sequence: TGCAGTGCCGCAGGGAATGGCTACACCTTC. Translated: CSAAGNGYTF.